This section outlines one T cell receptor (beta chain) sequence together with its context. Measured with immunoSEQ multiplex PCR; TCRdb has only the in-frame clones, and not every one. Of about 27,000 clones in the sample, over 75% were seen once. The germline gives CDR1 MNHEY, CDR2 SMNVEV (reference sequence). V was pared by 5 bases and J by 9 bases, with 17 bases between. The CDR3 is 13 amino acids. The sample comes from a study of OX40 agonist ivuxolimab in advanced cancers. This chain connects TRBV27 to TRBJ2-7, with D possibly matching TRBD2 (6 bases). The clonotype originates from an adult with an advanced solid tumor such as melanoma, head and neck, liver or kidney cancer. This material consisted of CD4+ or CD8+ T cells sorted from blood, taken in a trial of the OX40 agonist ivuxolimab. CDR3 region: CASSPWGGKGQYF. As DNA, the CDR3 is TGTGCCAGCAGTCCCTGGGGCGGGAAAGGGCAGTACTTC.